Presented here are 5 T cell receptor beta chains from one specimen sequenced in a study of PD-L1 blockade in urothelial cancer. Indicated time point: pretreatment peripheral blood. Profiling relied on immunoSEQ multiplex PCR, and the TCRdb table lists in-frame clones only, not all of them. The repertoire holds 130,000 or so clones, with 65% to 85% as singletons. This specimen was PBMCs, taken around atezolizumab (anti-PD-L1) treatment. The receptors were gathered from a man in his fifties or sixties with urothelial cancer.

The chain links TRBV6-6 to TRBJ2-1; 10 bases are shared with TRBD2. Germline-derived CDR1 and CDR2 are MNHNY and SVGAGI (reference sequence). With V trimmed by 8 bases and J by 4 bases, 2 bases remained unmatched. This CDR3 is 13 amino acids long. The CDR3 region is CASGAGGYNEQFF. The CDR3 nucleotides are TGTGCCAGCGGAGCGGGAGGGTACAATGAGCAGTTCTTC.

This chain uses TRBV19 with TRBJ2-5, with TRBD1 matching 9 bases. V trimming: 9 bases; J trimming: 7 bases; junction bases outside the gene matches: 9. The CDR3 has 13 amino acids. CDR1 is LNHDA and CDR2 is SQIVND in the germline V gene (reference sequence). Here the CDR3 DNA reads TGTGCCAGCCGACAGGGGGGTCGTGGGACCCAGTACTTC. Translation: CASRQGGRGTQYF.

This clone was observed once. V gene TRBV11-1 combines with J gene TRBJ2-1; 7 bases fit TRBD2. The junction had 5 bases not matched to a gene; V was cut back by 6 bases and J by 9 bases. The CDR3 totals 12 residues. Germline CDR1 is SGHAT and CDR2 is FQDESV (reference sequence). The CDR3 loop reads CASRKREGEQFF. In DNA, the CDR3 is TGTGCCAGCAGGAAGAGGGAGGGTGAGCAGTTCTTC.

This chain joins TRBV11-3 and TRBJ2-1; possible D gene TRBD2, 5 bases. There are 17 residues in the CDR3. Germline V gene data show CDR1 as SGHNT and CDR2 as YENEEA. The V gene lost 1 base and the J gene lost 8 bases, with 21 bases spanning the gap. CDR3 sequence (DNA): TGTGCCAGCAGCTTAGGGGTGCAGGCGGGCCGGGGTGATGAGCAGTTCTTC. This codes for CASSLGVQAGRGDEQFF.

This clone appeared a few times. In DNA, the CDR3 is TGTGCCAGCAGCGCCCGCAGGGCTAGCTCTGGAAACACCATATATTTT. Its protein is CASSARRASSGNTIYF. The V gene is TRBV9, the J gene TRBJ1-3, with a weak D call TRBD1 (5 bases). Per the germline V gene, CDR1 is SGDLS and CDR2 is YYNGEE. Trimming removed 3 bases from V and 0 bases from J, with 13 bases in between. This CDR3 is built from 16 residues.